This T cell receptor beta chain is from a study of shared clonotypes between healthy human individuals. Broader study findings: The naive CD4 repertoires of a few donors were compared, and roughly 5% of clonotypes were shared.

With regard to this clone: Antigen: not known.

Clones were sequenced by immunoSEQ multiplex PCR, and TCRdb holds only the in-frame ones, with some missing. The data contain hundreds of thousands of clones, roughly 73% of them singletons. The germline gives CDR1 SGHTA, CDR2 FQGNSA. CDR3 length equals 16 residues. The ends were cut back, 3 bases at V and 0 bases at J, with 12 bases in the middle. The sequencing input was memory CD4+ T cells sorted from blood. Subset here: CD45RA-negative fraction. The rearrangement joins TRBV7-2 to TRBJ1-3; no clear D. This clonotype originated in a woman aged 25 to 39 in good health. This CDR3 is CASSFPRASSGNTIYF. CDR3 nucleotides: TGTGCCAGCAGCTTCCCCAGAGCATCCTCTGGAAACACCATATATTTT.